What follows is one T cell receptor beta chain and its context. This receptor's antigen is unknown. No much larger clone is present one base from it, and per-base qualities are unavailable. This entry belongs to a study of cytomegalovirus exposure and HLA in healthy donors (dated by TCRdb to about 2017). About the study as a whole: An earlier analysis of some 500 of the donors reported 276 Gb of sequence data and 120 million or so unique TCR beta sequences from roughly 200 million T cells. A later analysis re-examined previously published TCR beta repertoires from more than 650 donors and added high-resolution HLA genotyping to investigate patterns of TCR occurrence. The aim of the study was to test whether cataloging public T cell receptors could identify signatures of past pathogen exposure. All discovery cohort repertoires had been generated on a single sequencing platform. The study combined high-throughput TCR immunosequencing, statistical association of individual TCRs with disease status, and machine learning to predict cytomegalovirus infection status. Among over 350 genotyped donors of the cohort, an average of roughly 240,000 unique TCR beta nucleotide sequences were sequenced per donor, roughly 18% of them non-productive. A later genetic analysis took genome-wide SNP genotypes for about 55% of the 666 donors and used that subset as a discovery cohort. Class I and class II HLA loci were covered by the typing at four-digit resolution. Of the approximately 400 genotyped donors, about 80% fell in the genetic ancestry cluster associated with self-reported Caucasian donors. Four to six DR-DQ haplotypes were handled as single units for association and clustering, since linkage in the cohort was strong. Along with the roughly 610-subject first cohort, a separate validation cohort of some 130 different subjects was used. An early release covering roughly 640 HLA-typed donors comprised 250 to 350 gigabases of sequencing data and approximately 80 million unique TCR sequences. Donor age, sex, ethnicity and CMV serostatus were collected together with the repertoire data. The study used immunosequencing to profile the T cell repertoires of under 700 subjects and linked those repertoires to cytomegalovirus serostatus. An earlier analysis of nearly 600 of the donors applied high-throughput TCR beta sequencing to assess whether each TCR beta V gene segment acted as functional or pseudogenic. Rather than using new phenotypic data, the later analysis identified candidate immune exposures from TCR beta sequences and from how often those sequences occurred across donors. The number of donors typed differed by locus, with 629-630 for A, B, C, DRB1 and DQB1, approximately 500 for DQA1, 600 to 610 for DPA1, and around 450 for DPB1. The full study reports these points: In a later analysis, some 18,000 TCR beta sequences were associated with specific HLA alleles at a false discovery rate of 0.05. The earlier analysis of about 600 of the donors excluded around 17 rarely observed V segments, including chromosome 9 orphons, because counts were too low. V-gene and J-gene trimming of TCR beta chains was associated with a missense DCLRE1C variant in a later genetic analysis, and the association was replicated in an independent cohort. In a later genetic analysis, fewer N-insertions in productive TCRs were reported among donors in an Asian-associated ancestry cluster than the roughly 700-donor mean. A further reported finding was that TCR beta sequences accurately predicted the HLA-A and HLA-B alleles for most subjects in the first cohort. In a later analysis, several top co-occurrence clusters were reported to appear linked to parvovirus B19, influenza, CMV and Epstein-Barr virus. This cohort had only TCR beta chains sequenced, and the lack of alpha or paired-chain data limited which features could be detected. Roughly uniform sequencing depth across donors was assumed in presence/absence analyses, although this assumption may not hold. In an earlier analysis of fewer than 700 of the donors, most TCR beta V segments appeared in productive rearrangements about 87% or about 30% of the time, broadly matching IMGT annotations. Correlated functional status among segregating V segments might be attributable to linkage disequilibrium, but an unknown experimental factor could not be ruled out. According to a later analysis, most CMV-associated TCR beta chains appeared to be HLA-restricted, and the HLA associations seemed to be driven largely by CMV exposure. In a later analysis, the rate of TCR association differed among HLA loci, with DRB1 alleles having the most associated TCRs and HLA-C alleles having the fewest. Because HLA typing was unavailable for some donors at each locus, only the typed subset was used in association tests. It was suggested by the authors that the approach could potentially be generalized to other disease states and immunological phenotypes. Strong co-occurrence of HLA alleles, especially DR and DQ, made assigning TCR associations to individual alleles difficult. In both the original and validation cohorts, the classifier was reported to diagnose cytomegalovirus status with high specificity and sensitivity. A cluster of highly shared sequence variants was judged likely to be a technical artifact of the sequencing pipeline. Immune exposure information for the cohort was limited to CMV serostatus. In vitro tests confirmed that three of the cytomegalovirus-associated TCR beta chains recognize cytomegalovirus antigens. Some IMGT-functional V segments, including TRBV6-2 and TRBV6-3, could not be distinguished by the 87-base-pair reads and were therefore excluded. A later analysis found that HLA-associated TCR beta chains were more clonally expanded and had lower generation probabilities than equally common non-associated chains. Across donors, most TCR sequences were observed very rarely, whereas some public TCRs were present in many individuals. A total of 150 or so TCR beta chains were listed by the study as associated with cytomegalovirus.

The cohort was made up of approximately 700 healthy bone marrow donors. At the time of sampling, all cohort members were nominally healthy, though unrecorded immune exposures were likely present. The donor tested CMV seropositive, placing the donor among the 250 to 350 seropositive members of the cohort. A peripheral blood sample was collected from each donor, and TCR beta sequencing was performed on peripheral blood mononuclear cells. Genomic DNA extraction from the blood cell samples was performed with the Qiagen DNeasy Blood Extraction Kit. Compared with germline, V lacks 6 bases and J lacks 0 bases; bases without a gene match: 4. The CDR3 goes from the cysteine to the phenylalanine over 15 residues. The read is trimmed to its CDR3 DNA, 45 bases read in frame from base 1. Taken from the germline V gene, the CDR1 and CDR2 loops are LGHNA and YNFKEQ. Library creation used the immunoSEQ multiplex PCR assay. For the multiplex PCR, a mixture combining 60 forward primers for TCR Vbeta segments and 13 reverse primers for TCR Jbeta segments was used. The CDR3 region of rearranged TCR beta genes was amplified from genomic DNA with a multiplex PCR assay. The Illumina HiSeq System was used to sequence the amplified TCR beta libraries as 87-base-pair reads. In the authors' own workflow: In a later analysis, 70 million to 95 million unique TCR beta chains were counted across the 500 to 700 repertoires, and roughly 11 million of these chains were shared by at least two donors. A nearest-neighbor algorithm error-corrected the raw reads and collapsed the reads into unique sequences, merging closely related sequences to remove PCR and sequencing errors. CDR3 sequences were aligned to IMGT reference sequences to assign V, D and J gene segments. Each retained sequence needed at least a six-nucleotide match to both a V gene segment and a J gene segment. Rearrangements were called productive when the CDR3 lacked stop codons and stayed in frame with V and J; all others were non-productive. Following IMGT convention, CDR3 was defined as the stretch from the second conserved V-encoded cysteine to the conserved J-encoded phenylalanine. In an earlier analysis of just under 600 of the donors, sequences lacking an unambiguous match to a single V gene segment were excluded. In an earlier analysis of 587 of the donors, V segments were called functional above 56.7% productive rearrangements and were called segregating when the between-donor standard deviation exceeded 5%. A statistical classification framework was built to diagnose cytomegalovirus status from the catalog of TCR beta chain sequences. A later analysis assigned V and J genes by comparing TCR nucleotide sequences with IMGT/GENE-DB human TR gene sequences. The TCRdist pipeline was used in a later analysis to assign CDR3 sequences and most-parsimonious VDJ recombination scenarios. In a later analysis, each TCR beta chain was defined by its CDR3 amino acid sequence together with its V-gene family, and reads lacking a unique V-gene family were excluded. In a later analysis, 450 to 600 highly shared, low-generation-probability nucleotide sequences were removed to address suspected cross-contamination and a sequencing artifact. In a later analysis, a clonal expansion index was calculated for each public chain from normalized within-repertoire ranks of inferred template counts. Generation probabilities in a later analysis came from a VDJ recombination model fitted to out-of-frame rearrangements, and those results were checked against IGoR. Hypergeometric tests were used in a later analysis to score TCR-TCR, TCR-HLA and TCR-CMV co-occurrence, with a repertoire-size bias correction applied to the TCR pairs. A later analysis estimated false discovery rates by permuting HLA or CMV assignments 20 times. In a later analysis, co-occurring TCRs were grouped using DBSCAN, with TCRdist sequence similarity added in when clustering inside HLA-allele-positive subsets. Co-occurrence clustering excluded repertoires with fewer than 30,000 or more than 120,000 public chains, plus five with anomalous nucleotide sharing. Imported from immuneACCESS, the table was reduced by TCRdb to in-frame sequences with V and J called. These copies leave out some clones; in studies compared against another copy, an unresolved V gene accounts for under half, and the cause of the remainder is not known. V, J and clone size are those of that table, while D and trimming were read from the DNA. The sample includes fewer than 100,000 clones, with roughly 78% observed a single time. The top ten constitute about 4.2% of the sample.

Sequenced sample: PBMCs. This sequence was found in a male donor in good health and CMV-seropositive. The chain is made from TRBV4-2 and TRBJ2-7, with 11 junctional bases fitting TRBD2. The CDR3 protein is CASRLAGDYSYEQYF. The nucleotides are TGTGCCAGCAGACTAGCGGGGGATTACTCCTACGAGCAGTACTTC.